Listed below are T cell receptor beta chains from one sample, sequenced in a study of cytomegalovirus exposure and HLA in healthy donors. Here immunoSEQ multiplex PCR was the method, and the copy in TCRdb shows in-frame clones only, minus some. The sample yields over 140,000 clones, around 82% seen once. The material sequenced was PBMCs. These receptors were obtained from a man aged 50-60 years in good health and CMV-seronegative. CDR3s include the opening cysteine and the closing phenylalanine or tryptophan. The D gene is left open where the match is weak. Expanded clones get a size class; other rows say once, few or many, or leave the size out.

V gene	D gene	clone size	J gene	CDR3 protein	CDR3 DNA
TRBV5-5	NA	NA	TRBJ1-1	CASSLNRNTEAFF	TGTGCCAGCAGCTTGAACAGGAACACTGAAGCTTTCTTT
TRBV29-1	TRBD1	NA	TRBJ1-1	CSVEDRGKGTEAFF	TGCAGCGTTGAGGACAGGGGCAAGGGCACTGAAGCTTTCTTT
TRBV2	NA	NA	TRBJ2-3	CASSRDFASTDTQYF	TGTGCCAGCAGCCGGGACTTTGCTAGCACAGATACGCAGTATTTT
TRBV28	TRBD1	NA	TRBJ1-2	CASSLGDRGLYGYTF	TGTGCCAGCAGTTTAGGGGACAGGGGTTTGTATGGCTACACCTTC
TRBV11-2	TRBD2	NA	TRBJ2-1	CASSLDQRGLAGSYNEQFF	TGTGCCAGCAGCTTAGATCAGAGGGGACTAGCGGGCTCCTACAATGAGCAGTTCTTC
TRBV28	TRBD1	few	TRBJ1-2	CASSPVQRGLGYTF	TGTGCCAGCAGTCCCGTCCAGAGGGGGCTAGGCTACACCTTC
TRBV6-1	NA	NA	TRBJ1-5	CASSGAQDQPQHF	TGTGCCAGCAGTGGGGCCCAGGATCAGCCCCAGCATTTT
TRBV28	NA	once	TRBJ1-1	CASRGRPGTEAFF	TGTGCCAGCAGGGGGAGGCCGGGCACTGAAGCTTTCTTT
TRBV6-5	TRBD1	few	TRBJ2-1	CASSYSGQAWNEQFF	TGTGCCAGCAGTTACTCGGGACAGGCGTGGAATGAGCAGTTCTTC
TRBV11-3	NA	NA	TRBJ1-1	CASSSGSTEAFF	TGTGCCAGCAGCTCCGGGAGCACTGAAGCTTTCTTT
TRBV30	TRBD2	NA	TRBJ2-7	CAWSVVGGEQYF	TGTGCCTGGAGTGTAGTGGGGGGGGAGCAGTACTTC
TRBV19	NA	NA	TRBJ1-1	CASRYPVGDTEAFF	TGTGCCAGTAGGTATCCCGTAGGGGACACTGAAGCTTTCTTT
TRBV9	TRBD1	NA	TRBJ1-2	CASSAGRDRANYGYTF	TGTGCCAGCAGCGCCGGGAGGGACAGGGCGAACTATGGCTACACCTTC
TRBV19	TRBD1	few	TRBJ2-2	CASSLDRGPGELFF	TGTGCCAGTAGTCTAGACAGGGGGCCCGGGGAGCTGTTTTTT
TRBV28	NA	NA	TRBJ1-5	CASSFKQGGQPQHF	TGTGCCAGCAGTTTCAAACAGGGCGGTCAGCCCCAGCATTTT
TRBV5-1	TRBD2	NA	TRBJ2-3	CASSPRTSGGVSDTQYF	TGCGCCAGCAGCCCGCGGACTAGCGGGGGGGTGTCAGATACGCAGTATTTT
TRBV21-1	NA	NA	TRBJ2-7	CASRPSGSSYEQYF	TGTGCCAGCCGCCCTAGCGGCAGCTCCTACGAGCAGTACTTC
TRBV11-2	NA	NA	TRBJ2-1	CASTSLQVFHNEQFF	TGTGCCAGCACCTCCCTACAGGTGTTCCACAATGAGCAGTTCTTC
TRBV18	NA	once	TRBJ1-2	CASSPVGQLSNYGYTF	TGTGCCAGCTCACCAGTAGGACAGCTCTCTAACTATGGCTACACCTTC
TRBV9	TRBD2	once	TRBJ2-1	CASSVTSGMYNEQFF	TGTGCCAGCAGCGTTACTAGCGGGATGTACAATGAGCAGTTCTTC
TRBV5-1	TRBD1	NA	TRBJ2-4	CASSRGQGDKNIQYF	TGCGCCAGCAGCCGTGGACAGGGGGATAAAAACATTCAGTACTTC
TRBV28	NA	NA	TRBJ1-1	CASIRTAEAFF	TGTGCCAGCATTAGGACAGCTGAAGCTTTCTTT
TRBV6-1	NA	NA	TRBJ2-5	CASSRPGVGQETQYF	TGTGCCAGCAGTCGTCCAGGGGTTGGCCAAGAGACCCAGTACTTC